A single sample is the source of the 27 T cell receptor beta chains below, sequenced in a study of radiation and T cells in renal cell carcinoma. As for time point: baseline pretreatment blood. Treatment indicated: 15 Gy SBRT to primary tumor, nephrectomy 4 weeks later. Measured with immunoSEQ multiplex PCR; TCRdb has only the in-frame clones, and not every one. The sample contains more than 140,000 clones, around 78% of which appear only once. The sample consisted of blood, taken from a patient whose treatment included radiotherapy and nephrectomy. These receptors were obtained from a woman aged 50 to 60 with renal cell carcinoma.

This rearrangement joins TRBV6-5 to TRBJ1-2, with D perhaps matching TRBD1 (5 bases). The V gene's germline CDR1 is MNHEY and CDR2 SVGAGI. V lost 0 bases, J lost 8 bases, and 16 bases lay in between. The CDR3 covers 15 residues. CDR3 in DNA: TGTGCCAGCAGTTACTCGAGGTACGGGACCAACGGCTACACCTTC. Translating it yields CASSYSRYGTNGYTF.

This chain links TRBV14 with TRBJ2-2; possibly TRBD1 or TRBD2 for D (5 bases each). CDR3 length: 16 amino acids. The ends were cut back, 2 bases at V and 0 bases at J, with 10 bases in the middle. Germline CDR1 SGHDN, CDR2 FVKESK. The CDR3 DNA sequence: TGTGCCAGCAGCCAACTCCGGGGCCCGAACACCGGGGAGCTGTTTTTT. Its translation is CASSQLRGPNTGELFF.

This chain uses TRBV30 with TRBJ2-3; D is unresolved. The germline V gene encodes CDR1 GTSNPN and CDR2 SVGIG (reference sequence). The V end was cut by 0 bases, the J end by 6 bases, with 16 bases between. CDR3 length: 15 amino acids. CDR3 loop: CAWSVEQYLSDTQYF. CDR3 in DNA: TGTGCCTGGAGTGTTGAACAATATTTAAGCGATACGCAGTATTTT.

The gene calls are TRBV10-3 and TRBJ2-5; the match to TRBD1 covers 8 bases. The germline V gene encodes CDR1 ENHRY and CDR2 SYGVKD. J was trimmed by 5 bases and V by 10 bases; bases with no gene match: 9. The CDR3 has 13 amino acids. In DNA, the CDR3 is TGTGCCACTACGACAGGGGCAGAGGAGACCCAGTACTTC. Protein product: CATTTGAEETQYF.

This clone appeared a few times. The J gene is TRBJ1-2, the V gene TRBV30, with D tentatively TRBD1 (5 bases). Trimming pared 0 bases from V and 8 bases from J, leaving 7 bases between. The CDR3 spans 11 residues. Per the germline V gene, CDR1 is GTSNPN and CDR2 is SVGIG (reference sequence). CDR3 protein: CAWSVGPGYTF. CDR3 DNA: TGTGCCTGGAGTGTGGGACCGGGCTACACCTTC.

The V gene is TRBV10-3, the J gene TRBJ2-3; 9 bases agree with TRBD2. The CDR3 sequence is 13 residues long. J was trimmed by 2 bases and V by 10 bases; bases with no gene match: 4. Germline V gives CDR1 ENHRY, CDR2 SYGVKD. CDR3 region: CASGGALTDTQYF. CDR3 in DNA: TGTGCCAGCGGGGGGGCCCTCACAGATACGCAGTATTTT.

V usage is TRBV19 and J usage is TRBJ1-1; maybe TRBD1 (5 bases). The germline V gene has CDR1 LNHDA and CDR2 SQIVND (reference sequence). Trimming removed 6 bases at V and 4 bases at J, with 12 bases between. This CDR3 contains 13 residues. The CDR3 spells CASSLTGSTEAFF. CDR3 DNA sequence: TGTGCCAGTAGCCTTACAGGTAGCACTGAAGCTTTCTTT.

V is TRBV5-6 and J is TRBJ1-3, with D unresolved. Germline V gives CDR1 SGHDT, CDR2 YYEEEE. With 4 bases removed from V and 1 base from J, the gap between germline ends came to 12 bases. The CDR3 covers 15 residues. CDR3 region: CASSLLRASGNTIYF. As DNA, the CDR3 is TGTGCCAGCAGCCTGCTTCGGGCGTCTGGAAACACCATATATTTT. Combining the CDR3 with reference TRBV5-6 and TRBJ1-3 gives the whole variable domain DAGVTQSPTHLIKTRGQQVTLRCSPKSGHDTVSWYQQALGQGPQFIFQYYEEEERQRGNFPDRFSGHQFPNYSSELNVNALLLGDSALYLCASSLLRASGNTIYFGEGSWLTVV.

This chain links TRBV25-1 with TRBJ2-6; D remains ambiguous. V gave up 3 bases and J gave up 3 bases, with 12 bases separating them. The CDR3 has 16 amino acids. The germline V gene has CDR1 MGHDK and CDR2 SYGVNS. Here the CDR3 reads CASSDSTSGGANVLTF. The CDR3 DNA follows: TGTGCCAGCAGTGACTCAACTTCTGGTGGGGCCAACGTCCTGACTTTC.

The V and J genes are TRBV4-3 and TRBJ1-6, with unresolved D. The ends were cut back, 0 bases at V and 6 bases at J, with 12 bases in the middle. The germline CDR1 and CDR2 sequences are LGHNA and YSLEER. The CDR3 loop spans 16 amino acids. The CDR3 nucleotides are TGCGCCAGCAGCCAAGATCAAGGATCAGCTAATTCACCCCTCCACTTT. Protein sequence: CASSQDQGSANSPLHF.

This chain joins TRBV5-1 and TRBJ2-6; the D is unclear. Germline-derived CDR1 and CDR2 are SGHRS and YFSETQ. The CDR3 runs to 15 residues. The V gene lost 4 bases and the J gene lost 0 bases, with 8 bases spanning the gap. The CDR3 region has the DNA TGCGCCAGCAGCAAGGACCCCTCTGGGGCCAACGTCCTGACTTTC. It translates to CASSKDPSGANVLTF.

The gene calls are TRBV7-9 and TRBJ2-3; maybe TRBD1 (5 bases). V lost 2 bases, J lost 1 base, and 10 bases lay in between. The CDR3 totals 15 residues. Per germline, CDR1 SEHNR and CDR2 FQNEAQ (reference sequence). The CDR3 DNA is TGTGCCAGCAGCTTATTTAGACAGCGCACAGATACGCAGTATTTT. Protein product: CASSLFRQRTDTQYF.

The chain uses TRBV20-1 and TRBJ1-4; no firm D call. V lost 1 base, J lost 7 bases, and 4 bases lay in between. The germline V gene encodes CDR1 DFQATT and CDR2 SNEGSKA (reference sequence). The CDR3 spans 11 residues. The CDR3 DNA reads as TGCAGTGCTAGAGTGGCTGAAAAACTGTTTTTT. Translation: CSARVAEKLFF.

The table lists this clone with a count of one. The chain has TRBV2 and TRBJ1-4; a weak D match, TRBD1 (5 bases). This CDR3 has 15 residues. The germline V and J ends were trimmed by 6 bases and 4 bases, with 15 bases remaining between them. Looked up from germline, CDR1 is SNHLY and CDR2 is FYNNEI. In DNA, the CDR3 is TGTGCCAGCAGAGATGGCCGGGACGGTAATGAAAAACTGTTTTTT. As protein: CASRDGRDGNEKLFF.

This clone was seen a few times. V and J are TRBV27 and TRBJ2-7; D uncertain. The CDR3 runs 14 residues. V lost 2 bases to trimming and J lost 6 bases, with 14 bases between them. CDR1 and CDR2 from the germline V gene are MNHEY and SMNVEV (reference sequence). DNA of the CDR3: TGTGCCAGCAGTTTAGGCCAGAAGGCCTCCGAGCAGTACTTC. Its protein product is CASSLGQKASEQYF.

J is TRBJ1-1 and V is TRBV5-4; TRBD1 is a possible D gene (5 bases). CDR3 length: 14 amino acids. Trimming cost V 0 bases and J 11 bases, with 17 bases left between them. Germline V gene sequence: CDR1 SGHNT, CDR2 YYREEE (reference sequence). The CDR3 nucleotides read TGTGCCAGCAGCTTGGGAAACGCAGGCCGGGGGGCTTTCTTT. It yields the protein CASSLGNAGRGAFF.

This chain uses TRBV4-1 with TRBJ1-6; weak D call: TRBD1 (5 bases). CDR1 and CDR2 from the germline V gene are MGHRA and YSYEKL. The CDR3 spans 17 residues. V lost 1 base and J lost 2, with 12 bases in between. CDR3 bases: TGCGCCAGCAGCCAAGTTTCAGGGTCCGCCTATAATTCACCCCTCCACTTT. It codes for CASSQVSGSAYNSPLHF.

In DNA form, the CDR3 reads TGTGCCAGCATCCCGGGGGGGGGACCCACAGATACGCAGTATTTT. Its protein is CASIPGGGPTDTQYF. This chain links TRBV28 with TRBJ2-3; 8 bases are a match to TRBD2. The junction had 8 bases not matched to a gene; V was cut back by 7 bases and J by 2 bases. Germline V CDR1 and CDR2: MDHEN, SYDVKM. This CDR3 comprises 15 residues. The variable domain in full, completed from reference TRBV28 and TRBJ2-3, reads DVKVTQSSRYLVKRTGEKVFLECVQDMDHENMFWYRQDPGLGLRLIYFSYDVKMKEKGDIPEGYSVSREKKERFSLILESASTNQTSMYLCASIPGGGPTDTQYFGPGTRLTVL.

The chain has TRBV7-9 and TRBJ2-7, with D unresolved. The V end lost 4 bases, the J end lost 3 bases, and 13 bases lay between the germline ends. CDR1 is SEHNR and CDR2 is FQNEAQ in the germline V gene (reference sequence). CDR3 length: 14 amino acids. The CDR3 DNA reads TGTGCCAGCAGCTCCCCTGGGGTTAGCTACGAGCAGTACTTC. Its protein product is CASSSPGVSYEQYF.

This chain uses TRBV11-3 with TRBJ1-6; D might be TRBD1 (6 bases). The ends were cut back, 9 bases at V and 12 bases at J, with 18 bases in the middle. CDR3 length: 13 amino acids. Germline-derived CDR1 and CDR2 are SGHNT and YENEEA. The DNA for the CDR3 is TGTGCCAGTCAGGGGTTTCGCATGGGACCCCTCCACTTT. It is translated as CASQGFRMGPLHF.

The rearrangement links TRBV6-1 to TRBJ1-5; 9 positions agree with TRBD1. The CDR3 is 15 residues long. CDR1 is MNHNS and CDR2 is SASEGT in the germline V gene. Trimming at V came to 4 bases and at J to 6 bases, leaving 7 bases not matched to a gene. CDR3 DNA sequence: TGTGCCAGCAGTGGACCAAACAGGGGGCGTCAGCCCCAGCATTTT. Amino acids: CASSGPNRGRQPQHF.

The J gene is TRBJ1-5, the V gene TRBV6-6; 10 nucleotides match TRBD1. The V gene end was trimmed by 0 bases and the J gene end by 4 bases; junction bases not matched to a gene: 0. Per the germline V gene, CDR1 is MNHNY and CDR2 is SVGAGI (reference sequence). This CDR3 is 15 amino acids long. The DNA of the CDR3 is TGTGCCAGCAGTTACTCGGGACAGGGGAATCAGCCCCAGCATTTT. This sequence encodes CASSYSGQGNQPQHF.

V gene TRBV28 combines with J gene TRBJ1-5, with 8 bases fitting TRBD1. This CDR3 has 15 residues. The J segment lost 4 bases and the V segment lost 5 bases, leaving 7 bases of the junction unmatched. From germline, CDR1 is MDHEN and CDR2 SYDVKM. Written as DNA, the CDR3 is TGTGCCAGCAGTACGCAGGGGGCGGGAAATCAGCCCCAGCATTTT. The encoded protein is CASSTQGAGNQPQHF.

This chain connects TRBV7-9 to TRBJ1-2; TRBD1 is a possible D gene (5 bases). Germline CDR1 reads SEHNR; CDR2 reads FQNEAQ (reference sequence). Trimming left V 0 bases short and J 3 bases short, with 23 bases between. CDR3 length equals 19 residues. CDR3 sequence reads: CASSLASSGRGVIDYGYTF. The CDR3 nucleotides read TGTGCCAGCAGCTTAGCTTCGTCGGGGCGAGGCGTCATCGACTATGGCTACACCTTC.

The table lists this clone with many counts. The genes are TRBV9 and TRBJ1-3; D is unresolved. The CDR3 has 14 residues. V lost 0 bases and J 2 bases, leaving 6 bases between the germline ends. Germline CDR1 is SGDLS and CDR2 is YYNGEE. The CDR3 sequence: CASSVDGPGNTIYF. CDR3 DNA: TGTGCCAGCAGCGTAGACGGGCCTGGAAACACCATATATTTT. Based on the CDR3 plus reference TRBV9 and TRBJ1-3, the full variable domain is DSGVTQTPKHLITATGQRVTLRCSPRSGDLSVYWYQQSLDQGLQFLIQYYNGEERAKGNILERFSAQQFPDLHSELNLSSLELGDSALYFCASSVDGPGNTIYFGEGSWLTVV.

The rearrangement uses TRBV29-1 and TRBJ2-1; D gene unclear. Germline CDR1 is SQVTM and CDR2 is ANQGSEA. V lost 7 bases, J lost 0 bases, and 10 bases lay in between. This CDR3 contains 13 residues. CDR3 residues: CSACTSSYNEQFF. As DNA, the CDR3 is TGCAGCGCCTGCACGAGCTCCTACAATGAGCAGTTCTTC.

This chain uses TRBV15 with TRBJ1-1; TRBD1 matches at 8 bases. With 0 bases clipped from V and 5 bases from J, the junction kept 5 bases outside the gene matches. This CDR3 spans 15 amino acids. CDR1 is LNHNV, CDR2 YYDKDF, per germline (reference sequence). The CDR3: CATSREAGGETEAFF. In DNA form, the CDR3 reads TGTGCCACCAGCAGAGAAGCAGGGGGCGAAACTGAAGCTTTCTTT. Full variable domain (missing parts from reference TRBV15 and TRBJ1-1): DAMVIQNPRYQVTQFGKPVTLSCSQTLNHNVMYWYQQKSSQAPKLLFHYYDKDFNNEADTPDNFQSRRPNTSFCFLDIRSPGLGDTAMYLCATSREAGGETEAFFGQGTRLTVV.